This TCR beta chain comes out of a study of cytomegalovirus exposure and HLA in healthy donors. The study's findings and limits: It was confirmed in vitro that three of the CMV-associated chains were specific for CMV antigens. Reports showed the classifier diagnosing cytomegalovirus status with high specificity and sensitivity. The study designated over 150 TCR beta chains cytomegalovirus-associated. Rarity held for most TCR sequences, but there were some public TCRs that occurred in many donors.

With regard to this clone: The antigen is unknown.

V lost 4 bases, J lost 5 bases, and 2 bases stayed unmatched. Germline CDR1 reads SEHNR; CDR2 reads FQNEAQ (reference sequence). The CDR3 length is 13 residues. The assay was immunoSEQ multiplex PCR, and TCRdb's table has in-frame clones only and misses some. This table holds 70,000 to 90,000 clones, 85% found once. Input material: PBMCs. The V and J genes are TRBV7-9 and TRBJ1-1; 9 bases align to TRBD1. This sequence originates from a man under 40 in good health and CMV-seronegative. CDR3 bases: TGTGCCAGCAGCTCGGGACAGGGTACTGAAGCTTTCTTT. Residues: CASSSGQGTEAFF.